What follows is one T cell receptor beta chain and its context. This sample stems from a study of T-cell reconstitution after alpha-beta-depleted transplantation in children. The TCRbeta library was prepared with unique molecular identifiers. TCRdb ran MiXCR on the PCR reads and lists one entry per CDR3 protein. The sample lists about 610,000 distinct CDR3 sequences, roughly a tenth occurring once. Germline CDR1 is LGHNA and CDR2 is YSLEER. CDR3 size: 13 residues. Trimming took off 3 bases at V and 12 bases at J, with 15 bases between the two ends. The receptor's source is a human donor who donated a stem cell graft to a child with acute myeloid leukemia. This specimen was PBMCs from the stem cell graft donor, taken from the stem cell graft. The chain couples TRBV4-3 to TRBJ2-1, with D perhaps TRBD1 or TRBD2 (5 bases each). The CDR3 region is CASSQSGAMGQFF. The CDR3 DNA is TGCGCCAGCAGCCAGTCCGGGGCTATGGGGCAGTTCTTC.